These 13 T cell receptor beta chains were all obtained from the same sample, sequenced in a study of tumor-infiltrating lymphocytes in primary liver carcinoma. From 450 to 600 ng total RNA, TCR beta cDNA was generated with a primer in the constant region. Three nested multiplex PCR rounds of slightly modified ARM-PCR generated TCR beta libraries. Use of TRBV1-TRBV30 forward primers with a C-beta reverse primer characterized the first two PCR rounds, which lasted about 10 cycles each. TCRdb re-analysed the multiplex PCR reads in MiXCR, keeping a single row per CDR3 protein. The sample carries tens of thousands of distinct CDR3 sequences, around 81% recorded once. Co-extraction yielded RNA and DNA from approximately 22-30 mg of unsorted bulk tissue. The sample comprised liver tumor tissue from sampling region 2. Subset in this sample: tumor region T2, inferior pole. These receptor sequences come from a woman aged 25 to 39 with primary liver carcinoma and hepatitis B virus infection.

The chain has TRBV6-5 and TRBJ2-2; D uncertain. The CDR3 spans 15 residues. Germline V gives CDR1 MNHEY, CDR2 SVGAGI. Trimming stripped 8 bases from V and 8 bases from J, with 21 bases between. The CDR3 DNA reads as TGTGCCAGCTGTCCGCGGAAAGGGTTCACAGGGGAGCTGTTTTTT. It encodes CASCPRKGFTGELFF.

The chain carries TRBV7-9 and TRBJ2-1; no clear D gene. Germline lookup yields CDR1 SEHNR and CDR2 FQNEAQ (reference sequence). The V gene lost 5 bases and the J gene lost 9 bases, with 17 bases spanning the gap. This CDR3 spans 14 amino acids. CDR3 amino acids: CASSPSAAACEQFF. The CDR3 DNA reads TGTGCCAGCAGCCCGAGCGCGGCAGCGTGTGAGCAGTTCTTC.

As to this clonotype: Relative to the germline gene, one junction end is altered; a read error may explain this. The chain employs TRBV9 and TRBJ1-1, with a tentative D call TRBD1 (5 bases). CDR3 size: 15 residues. The germline V gene encodes CDR1 SGDLS and CDR2 YYNGEE. The CDR3 DNA reads TGTGCCAGCAGCGTAGACGGGGCTTGGGGCACTGAAGCTTTATTT. Its protein product is CASSVDGAWGTEALF.

The V call is TRBV7-9, the J call TRBJ2-1; D might be TRBD2 (5 bases). TRBJ2-7 matches the DNA end more closely, so the J call is doubtful. The CDR3 consists of 14 residues. CDR1 is SEHNR and CDR2 is FQNEAQ in the germline V gene (reference sequence). The CDR3 nucleotides read TGTGCCAGCAGCTTTGAGGGCAATAACAATGAGCAGTACTTC. Amino acid sequence: CASSFEGNNNEQYF.

The chain combines TRBV11-2 with TRBJ2-3; 8 bases match TRBD2. V dropped 5 bases and J dropped 12; count of bases not matched to a gene: 22. Germline CDR1 is SGHAT and CDR2 is FQNNGV. The CDR3 spans 17 residues. In DNA, the CDR3 is TGTGCCAGCAGCCATCGAGGGAGCGGGAGCCTCACAGATGCACAGTATTTT. It specifies CASSHRGSGSLTDAQYF.

In the case of this clonotype: Since no conserved phenylalanine or tryptophan closes the CDR3, a read error is the likely cause. The J gene is TRBJ2-7, the V gene TRBV6-6; possible D gene TRBD2, 6 bases. CDR1 is MNHNY and CDR2 is SVGAGI in the germline V gene (reference sequence). The CDR3 covers 13 residues. V gave up 6 bases and J gave up 2 bases, with 11 bases separating them. CDR3 in amino acids: CASRPGGTYEQYL. DNA of the CDR3: TGTGCCAGCAGGCCTGGAGGGACCTACGAGCAGTACCTT.

The CDR3: CASSHVPAGGPRAGKLFF. The CDR3 DNA reads as TGCGCCAGCAGCCATGTTCCAGCGGGAGGGCCGAGGGCCGGTAAGCTGTTTTTT. The V and J genes are TRBV4-3 and TRBJ2-2; 10 positions agree with TRBD2. The CDR3 is 18 amino acids. After removal of 3 bases from V and 12 bases from J, the junction contained 19 bases not matched to a gene. CDR1 is LGHNA and CDR2 is YSLEER in the germline V gene.

Worth noting for this clonotype: One junction end disagrees with the germline gene, perhaps due to a read error. This chain links TRBV24-1 with TRBJ2-1, with D maybe TRBD1 (7 bases). The CDR3 consists of 15 residues. CDR1 is KGHDR and CDR2 is SFDVKD in the germline V gene. CDR3: CATRDSGTDRREQSF. The DNA for the CDR3 is TGTGCCACCAGAGATTCCGGGACAGACCGTCGGGAGCAGTCCTTC.

The rearrangement uses TRBV4-1 and TRBJ2-7, with 7 nucleotides matching TRBD1. V was clipped by 9 bases and J by 3 bases; unmatched bases: 14. Looked up from germline, CDR1 is MGHRA and CDR2 is YSYEKL. CDR3 length equals 15 residues. DNA for the CDR3: TGCGCCAGTAACCTAACAGGGGTTAACTTCTACGAGCAGTACTTC. Protein: CASNLTGVNFYEQYF.

Regarding this clonotype: The junction does not match germline at one end; this may be a read error. This chain connects TRBV6-6 to TRBJ2-3; no definite D call. Germline lookup yields CDR1 MNHNY and CDR2 SVGAGI (reference sequence). The CDR3 totals 17 residues. DNA for the CDR3: TGTGCCAACAGTTACAAGACCGGACCTCGACGCTCAGATACGCAGTATTTT. Translation: CANSYKTGPRRSDTQYF.

The chain carries TRBV11-2 and TRBJ2-1; weak D call: TRBD1 (6 bases). There are 13 residues in the CDR3. Germline V CDR1 and CDR2: SGHAT, FQNNGV. V was trimmed by 1 base and J by 16 bases, leaving 17 bases between them. The CDR3 DNA reads as TGTGCCAGCAGCTTAGGGCAGGGGTTTGTGCTCTTCTTC. Its protein is CASSLGQGFVLFF.

There are many counts of this clonotype. The genes are TRBV2 and TRBJ2-1; 7 positions match TRBD2. The CDR3 has 14 amino acids. Looked up from germline, CDR1 is SNHLY and CDR2 is FYNNEI. The V gene end was trimmed by 6 bases and the J gene end by 8 bases; junction bases not matched to a gene: 10. CDR3 sequence: CASRRERLGDEQFF. The CDR3 DNA is TGTGCCAGCAGGCGGGAGCGGTTGGGGGATGAGCAGTTCTTC.

About this clonotype: Germline and junction disagree at one end, which may indicate a read error. The rearrangement uses TRBV11-2 and TRBJ1-4; D is uncertain. This CDR3 comprises 12 residues. From germline, CDR1 is SGHAT and CDR2 FQNNGV. CDR3 DNA sequence: TGTGCCAACAGCCCCTGGGCGGGAAAACCGTTTTTT. Translation gives CANSPWAGKPFF.